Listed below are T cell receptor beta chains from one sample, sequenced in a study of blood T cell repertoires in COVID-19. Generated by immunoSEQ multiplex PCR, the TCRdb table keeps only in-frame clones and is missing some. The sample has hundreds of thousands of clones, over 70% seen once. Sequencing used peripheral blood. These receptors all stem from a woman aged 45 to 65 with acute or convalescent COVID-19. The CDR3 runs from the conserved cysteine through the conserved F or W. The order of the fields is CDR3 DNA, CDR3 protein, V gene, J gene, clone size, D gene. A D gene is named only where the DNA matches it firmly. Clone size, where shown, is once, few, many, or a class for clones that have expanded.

CDR3 DNA: TGTGCCAGCCCAGGGACAGTTGGCGATCAGCCCCAGCATTTT
CDR3 protein: CASPGTVGDQPQHF
V gene: TRBV7-9
J gene: TRBJ1-5
clone size: -
D gene: TRBD1

CDR3 DNA: TGTGCCAGCAGCTCCGGGACAGGGGGCTGGGAGACCCAGTACTTC
CDR3 protein: CASSSGTGGWETQYF
V gene: TRBV5-6
J gene: TRBJ2-5
clone size: -
D gene: TRBD1

CDR3 DNA: TGTGCCTGGAGGGGGACAGGACAAGGTGGAAACACCATATATTTT
CDR3 protein: CAWRGTGQGGNTIYF
V gene: TRBV30
J gene: TRBJ1-3
clone size: once
D gene: TRBD1

CDR3 DNA: TGCGCCAGCAGCTTGGAGGCAGGTATGGGTGAGCAGTTCTTC
CDR3 protein: CASSLEAGMGEQFF
V gene: TRBV5-1
J gene: TRBJ2-1
clone size: -
D gene: -

CDR3 DNA: TGCGCCAGCACAATCCAGGGTGAGGCAGGCACAGATACGCAGTATTTT
CDR3 protein: CASTIQGEAGTDTQYF
V gene: TRBV5-1
J gene: TRBJ2-3
clone size: -
D gene: -

CDR3 DNA: TGCAGTGCTAGTTCAGCTAGCGGTTACACAGATACGCAGTATTTT
CDR3 protein: CSASSASGYTDTQYF
V gene: TRBV20-1
J gene: TRBJ2-3
clone size: -
D gene: TRBD2

CDR3 DNA: TGTGCCAGTAGTATAGGCGGGAGTCTCTACAATGAGCAGTTCTTC
CDR3 protein: CASSIGGSLYNEQFF
V gene: TRBV19
J gene: TRBJ2-1
clone size: -
D gene: TRBD2

CDR3 DNA: TGTGCCAGCAGCCAGGACCAGACTAGTCACACCTTC
CDR3 protein: CASSQDQTSHTF
V gene: TRBV12-3/TRBV12-4
J gene: TRBJ1-2
clone size: -
D gene: -

CDR3 DNA: TGTGCCGGAAACCCGGGACTAGCGGGATACAATGAGCAGTTCTTC
CDR3 protein: CAGNPGLAGYNEQFF
V gene: TRBV19
J gene: TRBJ2-1
clone size: few
D gene: TRBD2

CDR3 DNA: TGTGCCAGTAGTTGGACAGGCGGCGAGCAGTACTTC
CDR3 protein: CASSWTGGEQYF
V gene: TRBV19
J gene: TRBJ2-7
clone size: -
D gene: TRBD1

CDR3 DNA: TGTGCCAGCAGCGTTCTCAGCGGGGACACTGAAGCTTTCTTT
CDR3 protein: CASSVLSGDTEAFF
V gene: TRBV9
J gene: TRBJ1-1
clone size: -
D gene: -

CDR3 DNA: TGTGCCAGCAGCCCCGGGGGGGGCTATGGCTACACCTTC
CDR3 protein: CASSPGGGYGYTF
V gene: TRBV2
J gene: TRBJ1-2
clone size: few
D gene: -

CDR3 DNA: TGTGCCAGCGTCCACCCTACAAGAGGCGAGCAGTACTTC
CDR3 protein: CASVHPTRGEQYF
V gene: TRBV28
J gene: TRBJ2-7
clone size: -
D gene: -

CDR3 DNA: TGTGCCAGCAGCGTTTCTGGACAAAATAATCAGCCCCAGCATTTT
CDR3 protein: CASSVSGQNNQPQHF
V gene: TRBV9
J gene: TRBJ1-5
clone size: -
D gene: -

CDR3 DNA: TGTGCCAGCAGCGTAGTACCTCAGCGGGCGGGTGAGCAGTTCTTC
CDR3 protein: CASSVVPQRAGEQFF
V gene: TRBV9
J gene: TRBJ2-1
clone size: once
D gene: -

CDR3 DNA: TGTGCCAGCAGCCCCCAAGGGGGAAATGAGCAGTTCTTC
CDR3 protein: CASSPQGGNEQFF
V gene: TRBV5-4
J gene: TRBJ2-1
clone size: -
D gene: -

CDR3 DNA: TGTGCCAGCAGCGTAGACAGGACGGGGGGCTACACCTTC
CDR3 protein: CASSVDRTGGYTF
V gene: TRBV5-4
J gene: TRBJ1-2
clone size: -
D gene: -

CDR3 DNA: TGTGCCAGCATGGTTAGGCGGGGTCGGAATCAGCCCCAGCATTTT
CDR3 protein: CASMVRRGRNQPQHF
V gene: TRBV6-5
J gene: TRBJ1-5
clone size: -
D gene: -

CDR3 DNA: TGCGCCAGCAGCTTAGCAGGGAACTATGGCTACACCTTC
CDR3 protein: CASSLAGNYGYTF
V gene: TRBV5-1
J gene: TRBJ1-2
clone size: -
D gene: -

CDR3 DNA: TGTGCCAGCAGTGAGAGACTAGCGGGAAGCTCCTACGAGCAGTACTTC
CDR3 protein: CASSERLAGSSYEQYF
V gene: TRBV2
J gene: TRBJ2-7
clone size: -
D gene: TRBD2

CDR3 DNA: TGTGCCAGCAGCCCACGCGACCCGCCAGGGGGGTATGGCTACACCTTC
CDR3 protein: CASSPRDPPGGYGYTF
V gene: TRBV11-2
J gene: TRBJ1-2
clone size: -
D gene: TRBD1

CDR3 DNA: TGTGCCAGCAGTAAGGACAGGCGCACTGAAGCTTTCTTT
CDR3 protein: CASSKDRRTEAFF
V gene: TRBV2
J gene: TRBJ1-1
clone size: once
D gene: TRBD1

CDR3 DNA: TGTGCCAGCAGCTCCCGGCGACAGGGGTCCTCCTACGAGCAGTACTTC
CDR3 protein: CASSSRRQGSSYEQYF
V gene: TRBV5-8
J gene: TRBJ2-7
clone size: -
D gene: TRBD1

CDR3 DNA: TGTGCCAGCAGAATAGCGGGGGGGGGAACCTACGAGCAGTACTTC
CDR3 protein: CASRIAGGGTYEQYF
V gene: TRBV27
J gene: TRBJ2-7
clone size: few
D gene: TRBD2

CDR3 DNA: TGTGCCAGCAGTTTGGCTTTTCGAGGGAATCAGCCCCAGCATTTT
CDR3 protein: CASSLAFRGNQPQHF
V gene: TRBV27
J gene: TRBJ1-5
clone size: -
D gene: -

CDR3 DNA: TGCGCCAGCAGTGAAAAGGCCCAGGGGACCATATATTTT
CDR3 protein: CASSEKAQGTIYF
V gene: TRBV10-2
J gene: TRBJ1-3
clone size: -
D gene: -

CDR3 DNA: TGTGCCAGCAGACGAAGCGGGAGACTTGATGAGACCCAGTACTTC
CDR3 protein: CASRRSGRLDETQYF
V gene: TRBV2
J gene: TRBJ2-5
clone size: -
D gene: TRBD2

CDR3 DNA: TGTGCCAGCAGCCAGGGTCAAGAGACCCAGTACTTC
CDR3 protein: CASSQGQETQYF
V gene: TRBV2
J gene: TRBJ2-5
clone size: -
D gene: -

CDR3 DNA: TGTGCCAGTAGACCGGGACACTCCAGCTCCTACGAGCAGTACTTC
CDR3 protein: CASRPGHSSSYEQYF
V gene: TRBV19
J gene: TRBJ2-7
clone size: -
D gene: -

CDR3 DNA: TGTGCCAGCAATATCGGGAGGCGAGATACGCAGTATTTT
CDR3 protein: CASNIGRRDTQYF
V gene: TRBV12-3/TRBV12-4
J gene: TRBJ2-3
clone size: -
D gene: TRBD2

CDR3 DNA: TGCAGCGTTGAAAGGGGGCTAGGGGAGACCCAGTACTTC
CDR3 protein: CSVERGLGETQYF
V gene: TRBV29-1
J gene: TRBJ2-5
clone size: -
D gene: TRBD1

CDR3 DNA: TGTGCCAGTTCCTTCCGGGACAGGGCTTACGAGCAGTACTTC
CDR3 protein: CASSFRDRAYEQYF
V gene: TRBV19
J gene: TRBJ2-7
clone size: -
D gene: TRBD1

CDR3 DNA: TGTGCCAGCACTAAAATCCAGGGACAGCCCCAGCATTTT
CDR3 protein: CASTKIQGQPQHF
V gene: TRBV6-5
J gene: TRBJ1-5
clone size: few
D gene: -

CDR3 DNA: TGTGCCAGCAGCTTAGCATTCGGGCAGGGCAGGGATGAGCAGTTCTTC
CDR3 protein: CASSLAFGQGRDEQFF
V gene: TRBV11-2
J gene: TRBJ2-1
clone size: -
D gene: -